What follows are 7 T cell receptor beta chains derived from one specimen sequenced in a study of blood T cell repertoires in COVID-19 (dated by TCRdb to about 2020). The library was built by means of the immunoSEQ multiplex PCR assay. This immuneACCESS table, as held by TCRdb, lists in-frame sequences with V and J called but not all clones. Of the missing ones, under half trace to an unresolved V gene in checked studies; the others have no known cause. The sample includes about 220,000 clones, with around 90% observed a single time. The ten largest clones add up to roughly 15% of the sample. The sample taken for sequencing was PBMCs or T cells enriched from blood (not recorded which). The receptors come from a man aged 30-40 years who had been exposed to COVID-19.

This chain joins TRBV11-2 and TRBJ1-4; the D gene is possibly TRBD1 (5 bases). Germline CDR1 SGHAT, CDR2 FQNNGV. This CDR3 comprises 16 residues. The ends were cut back, 2 bases at V and 8 bases at J, with 18 bases in the middle. The CDR3 DNA is TGTGCCAGCAGCTTACACGCGGGGGGGAAAGGAGAAAAACTGTTTTTT. Translating it yields CASSLHAGGKGEKLFF.

The rearrangement uses TRBV6-5 and TRBJ2-1, with D uncertain. The CDR3 extends over 13 amino acids. V was shortened by 6 bases and J by 8 bases, with 14 bases between the two germline ends. The germline V gene has CDR1 MNHEY and CDR2 SVGAGI. The CDR3 region is CASRDHSGYEQFF. The CDR3 bases are TGTGCCAGCAGAGACCACTCAGGCTATGAGCAGTTCTTC.

The J gene is TRBJ2-7, the V gene TRBV28; 8 bases fit TRBD2. V lost 8 bases, J lost 7 bases, and 13 bases stayed unmatched. CDR1 MDHEN and CDR2 SYDVKM come from the germline V gene. There are 14 residues in the CDR3. CDR3 coding DNA: TGTGCCAGCTGTCCGTCGGGGGGGCCGGGGGAGCAGTACTTC. This encodes CASCPSGGPGEQYF.

CDR3 region: CASRARPLGPYEQYF. The CDR3 DNA sequence: TGTGCCAGTAGGGCCCGACCTCTGGGCCCCTACGAGCAGTACTTC. The V and J genes are TRBV19 and TRBJ2-7; D is unclear. This CDR3 region has 15 residues. Trimming left V 6 bases short and J 2 bases short, with 17 bases between. Germline lookup yields CDR1 LNHDA and CDR2 SQIVND (reference sequence).

The chain carries TRBV30 and TRBJ1-1, with 9 bases fitting TRBD1. The CDR3 has 12 residues. Trimming cost V 8 bases and J 4 bases; bases outside gene matches: 5. Germline V gene data show CDR1 as GTSNPN and CDR2 as SVGIG (reference sequence). The CDR3 region has the DNA TGTGCCGGGGGGGACAGGGCCACTGAAGCTTTCTTT. It encodes CAGGDRATEAFF.

This chain links TRBV29-1 with TRBJ2-1; 8 bases are a match to TRBD2. V shed 4 bases and J 9 bases; nucleotides not matched to a gene: 17. The CDR3 consists of 16 residues. Looked up from germline, CDR1 is SQVTM and CDR2 is ANQGSEA. The DNA of the CDR3 is TGCAGCGTTGGGCTCGGGGGGGCCATTTCAGATTCTGAGCAGTTCTTC. Amino acid sequence: CSVGLGGAISDSEQFF.

The chain is built from TRBV25-1 and TRBJ1-6; 9 nucleotides agree with TRBD1. V shed 4 bases and J 6 bases; nucleotides not matched to a gene: 1. The CDR3 length is 14 residues. CDR1 MGHDK and CDR2 SYGVNS come from the germline V gene. The DNA of the CDR3 is TGTGCCAGCAGTGTACAGGGGGCTAATTCACCCCTCCACTTT. It codes for CASSVQGANSPLHF.